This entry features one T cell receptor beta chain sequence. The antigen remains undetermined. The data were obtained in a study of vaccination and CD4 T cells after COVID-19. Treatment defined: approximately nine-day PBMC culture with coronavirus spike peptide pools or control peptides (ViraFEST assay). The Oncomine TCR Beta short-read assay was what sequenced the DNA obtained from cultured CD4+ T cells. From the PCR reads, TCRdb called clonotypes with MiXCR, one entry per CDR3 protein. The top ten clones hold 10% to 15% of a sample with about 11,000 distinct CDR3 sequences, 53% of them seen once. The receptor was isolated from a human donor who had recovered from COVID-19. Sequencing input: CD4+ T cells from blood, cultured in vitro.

The CDR3 here is CASSLNRWNEQFF. The CDR3 region has the DNA TGTGCCAGCAGTTTAAACCGTTGGAATGAGCAGTTCTTC. This chain uses TRBV12-3 or TRBV12-4 with TRBJ2-1, with unresolved D. V dropped 2 bases and J dropped 7 bases, with 9 bases sitting between them. The CDR3 consists of 13 residues.